Included here is one T cell receptor (beta chain) sequence, with context. What it binds is unknown. The data belong to a study of cytomegalovirus exposure and HLA in healthy donors. Study-level background: A previous analysis identified 117 million unique TCR beta sequences derived from about 180 million T cells. The study's findings and limits: The authors assumed roughly uniform sequencing depth across donors for presence/absence analyses. TRBV6-2, TRBV6-3 and some other V segments were unresolvable in 87-base-pair reads.

In germline, CDR1 is LNHDA, CDR2 SQIVND (reference sequence). The CDR3 loop spans 15 amino acids. Losses at the gene ends were 4 bases for V and 1 base for J; bases not matched to a gene: 5. Primers: 60 Vbeta forward and 13 Jbeta reverse. Some clones are missing from TCRdb's copy, which holds only in-frame ones; the method was immunoSEQ multiplex PCR. The sample shows about 210,000 clones, roughly 82% of them seen only once. Sequencing used PBMCs. The receptor was isolated from a man aged 40-49 years in good health and CMV-seropositive. The V gene is TRBV19, the J gene TRBJ2-7; 9 nucleotides match TRBD1. CDR3 coding DNA: TGTGCCAGTAGTAGCCCCGGGACAGGGTCCTACGAGCAGTACTTC. Protein product: CASSSPGTGSYEQYF.